One T cell receptor beta chain is described in this entry. The data stem from a study of blood T cell repertoires in COVID-19. Here immunoSEQ multiplex PCR was the method, and the copy in TCRdb shows in-frame clones only, minus some. The repertoire holds about 180,000 clones, with 75% to 90% as singletons. Those who participated ranged in age from 18 to 89 years and resided in about two dozen US areas. Before being deemed recovered, Cohort 3 donors had two negative PCRs, clearance, or symptom resolution. The CDR3 runs to 14 residues. V was clipped by 8 bases and J by 1 base, with 14 bases between them. The germline gives CDR1 LNHDA, CDR2 SQIVND (reference sequence).

This clonotype originated in a man aged 40-49 years who had recovered from COVID-19. Specimen: PBMCs or T cells enriched from blood (not recorded which). The genes are TRBV19 and TRBJ1-1; a weak D match, TRBD1 (5 bases). Written as DNA, the CDR3 is TGTGCCAGTCGCCCGGTTGGGGCGAACACTGAAGCTTTCTTT. This encodes CASRPVGANTEAFF.